The next 21 T cell receptor beta chains were all read from a single sample in a study of CD8 T cells in Susac syndrome. The RNA input was roughly 0.45 to 1 ug, and it was reverse transcribed with random hexamers. TCRdb re-called the immunoSEQ multiplex PCR reads through MiXCR, storing one row per CDR3 protein. This table has over 150,000 distinct CDR3 sequences, approximately 94% appearing once. The source material was CD4+ T cells from PBMCs. All receptors come from a human donor with multiple sclerosis.

This chain connects TRBV9 to TRBJ2-3; D possibly corresponds to TRBD2 (6 bases). The CDR3 totals 16 residues. Trimming left V 0 bases short and J 2 bases short, with 13 bases between. Per germline, CDR1 SGDLS and CDR2 YYNGEE. This chain's CDR3 is CASSVVMGLNTDTQYF. The CDR3 region has the DNA TGTGCCAGCAGCGTAGTAATGGGACTCAACACAGATACGCAGTATTTT.

V and J are TRBV25-1 and TRBJ1-6, with D unresolved. The germline V gene has CDR1 MGHDK and CDR2 SYGVNS. V shed 4 bases and J shed 9 bases, with 10 bases lying between them. This CDR3 spans 13 amino acids. This chain's CDR3 is CASSGQNISPLHF. The DNA of the CDR3 is TGTGCCAGCAGTGGGCAGAACATTTCACCCCTCCACTTT.

The genes are TRBV2 and TRBJ2-5, with D unclear. V was pared by 1 base and J by 2 bases, with 8 bases between. The CDR3 sequence is 14 residues long. CDR1 and CDR2 from the germline V gene are SNHLY and FYNNEI. The CDR3 nucleotides are TGTGCCAGCAGTGAAGGGCCAGTTCAAGAGACCCAGTACTTC. Its translation is CASSEGPVQETQYF.

The gene calls are TRBV9 and TRBJ1-5; D remains unclear. Trimming removed 4 bases at V and 1 base at J, with 9 bases between. The CDR3 has 14 residues. Germline V gene lookup returns CDR1 SGDLS and CDR2 YYNGEE. CDR3 in DNA: TGTGCCAGCAGCATCGGGTTAAGCAATCAGCCCCAGCATTTT. Its protein is CASSIGLSNQPQHF.

This clonotype turned up a few times. V usage is TRBV9 and J usage is TRBJ2-3; possible D gene TRBD2, 5 bases. This CDR3 contains 14 residues. In germline, CDR1 is SGDLS, CDR2 YYNGEE. V was shortened by 3 bases and J by 3 bases, with 11 bases between the two germline ends. The CDR3 protein is CASSAPTGTDTQYF. The CDR3 coding sequence is TGTGCCAGCAGCGCACCGACGGGGACAGATACGCAGTATTTT.

The V call is TRBV27, the J call TRBJ1-5, with D possibly matching TRBD1 (5 bases). Germline V gives CDR1 MNHEY, CDR2 SMNVEV (reference sequence). With 2 bases removed from V and 0 bases from J, the gap between germline ends came to 20 bases. The CDR3 runs to 19 residues. CDR3 DNA: TGTGCCAGCAGTTTAACCCCTCCACTGGGGACGAGTAGCAATCAGCCCCAGCATTTT. Residues: CASSLTPPLGTSSNQPQHF.

The chain joins TRBV7-2 to TRBJ2-3; D is tentatively TRBD1 or TRBD2 (5 bases each). Germline V CDR1 and CDR2: SGHTA, FQGNSA. V lost 5 bases and J 3 bases, leaving 18 bases between the germline ends. The CDR3 contains 16 residues. CDR3 region: CASSPTRFGGTDTQYF. DNA of the CDR3: TGTGCCAGCAGCCCGACGAGGTTTGGGGGAACAGATACGCAGTATTTT.

The V call is TRBV4-1, the J call TRBJ2-7; no definite D call. The germline CDR1 and CDR2 sequences are MGHRA and YSYEKL. Trimming took off 4 bases at V and 2 bases at J, with 15 bases between the two ends. The CDR3 extends over 15 amino acids. The chain's CDR3 is CASSLTTTGPYEQYF. The CDR3 DNA reads as TGCGCCAGCAGCCTTACCACGACCGGTCCCTACGAGCAGTACTTC.

In this sample, this clonotype turned up once. One end of the junction is discordant with germline, which a read error may explain. The chain has TRBV30 and TRBJ1-2; 9 bases are shared with TRBD1. CDR1 GTSNPN and CDR2 SVGIG come from the germline V gene (reference sequence). The CDR3 sequence is 12 residues long. The CDR3 reads CAWAGISGTGFF. CDR3 bases: TGTGCCTGGGCTGGTATATCCGGGACAGGGTTCTTC.

The chain carries TRBV7-9 and TRBJ2-7; no reliable D call. The CDR3 sequence is 13 residues long. V shed 5 bases and J shed 5 bases, with 13 bases lying between them. The V gene's germline CDR1 is SEHNR and CDR2 FQNEAQ (reference sequence). CDR3 region: CASSARADHEQYF. In DNA, the CDR3 is TGTGCCAGCAGCGCCCGGGCCGACCACGAGCAGTACTTC.

This clonotype was seen a few times. The chain couples TRBV6-5 to TRBJ2-1, with TRBD1 as a possible D gene (6 bases). The ends were cut back, 7 bases at V and 6 bases at J, with 13 bases in the middle. The length of the CDR3 is 13 residues. In germline, CDR1 is MNHEY, CDR2 SVGAGI. CDR3 sequence: CASTTRGTNEQFF. DNA of the CDR3: TGTGCCAGCACCACCAGGGGTACCAATGAGCAGTTCTTC.

As DNA, the CDR3 is TGTGCCAGCAGCTCAATGACCGGCACTGAAGCTTTCTTT. Translated: CASSSMTGTEAFF. The chain joins TRBV14 to TRBJ1-1; D remains ambiguous. CDR1 is SGHDN and CDR2 is FVKESK in the germline V gene. This CDR3 spans 13 amino acids. V lost 5 bases and J 4 bases, leaving 11 bases between the germline ends. Together with reference TRBV14 and TRBJ1-1, the CDR3 gives the full variable domain: EAGVTQFPSHSVIEKGQTVTLRCDPISGHDNLYWYRRVMGKEIKFLLHFVKESKQDESGMPNNRFLAERTGGTYSTLKVQPAELEDSGVYFCASSSMTGTEAFFGQGTRLTVV.

This chain connects TRBV2 to TRBJ2-1, with 8 bases matching TRBD2. The V gene end was trimmed by 2 bases and the J gene end by 6 bases; junction bases not matched to a gene: 6. The CDR3 covers 15 residues. Looked up from germline, CDR1 is SNHLY and CDR2 is FYNNEI. The CDR3 here is CASSETGGDLNEQFF. For the CDR3, the DNA is TGTGCCAGCAGTGAAACGGGGGGGGATCTCAATGAGCAGTTCTTC. The entire variable domain, with the rest obtained from reference TRBV2 and TRBJ2-1, is as follows: EPEVTQTPSHQVTQMGQEVILRCVPISNHLYFYWYRQILGQKVEFLVSFYNNEISEKSEIFDDQFSVERPDGSNFTLKIRSTKLEDSAMYFCASSETGGDLNEQFFGPGTRLTVL.

This chain links TRBV3-1 with TRBJ2-3; TRBD2 matches at 10 bases. The germline gives CDR1 LGHDT, CDR2 YNNKEL (reference sequence). The CDR3 has 16 amino acids. V shed 4 bases and J 0 bases; nucleotides not matched to a gene: 4. The CDR3 protein is CASSPGTSESTDTQYF. CDR3 in DNA: TGTGCCAGCAGCCCCGGGACTAGCGAAAGCACAGATACGCAGTATTTT.

The chain carries TRBV11-2 and TRBJ2-3, with 13 bases that match TRBD2. Germline V gene data show CDR1 as SGHAT and CDR2 as FQNNGV. With V trimmed by 6 bases and J by 8 bases, 8 bases remained unmatched. The CDR3 loop spans 15 amino acids. The CDR3 loop is CASRKTSGGLGTQYF. CDR3 sequence (DNA): TGTGCCAGCAGGAAGACTAGCGGGGGGTTGGGTACGCAGTATTTT.

V and J are TRBV6-1 and TRBJ1-2; no reliable D call. Germline CDR1 and CDR2: MNHNS and SASEGT. V shed 6 bases and J shed 7 bases, with 24 bases lying between them. The CDR3 covers 16 residues. CDR3 DNA: TGTGCCAGCAGCTCGGGTGGGCGGATTGATCTCGGTGGCTACACCTTC. This encodes CASSSGGRIDLGGYTF.

The chain couples TRBV20-1 to TRBJ2-7, with 8 bases matching TRBD2. The CDR3 is 15 residues long. Per the germline V gene, CDR1 is DFQATT and CDR2 is SNEGSKA (reference sequence). V trimming: 5 bases; J trimming: 0 bases; junction bases outside the gene matches: 9. CDR3 bases: TGCAGTGCTGGATCTACTAGCGGACCCTCCTACGAGCAGTACTTC. Protein sequence: CSAGSTSGPSYEQYF.

This rearrangement joins TRBV19 to TRBJ1-5; tentative D call: TRBD1 (6 bases). The CDR3 totals 12 residues. The V gene lost 8 bases and the J gene lost 6 bases, with 11 bases spanning the gap. Per the germline V gene, CDR1 is LNHDA and CDR2 is SQIVND (reference sequence). The CDR3, as DNA: TGTGCCAGTGGGAGGGGGAGTCAGCCCCAGCATTTT. Its protein is CASGRGSQPQHF.

The chain joins TRBV7-6 to TRBJ2-2; 14 bases align to TRBD2. This CDR3 contains 18 residues. Looked up from germline, CDR1 is SGHVS and CDR2 is FNYEAQ. The J segment lost 4 bases and the V segment lost 4 bases, leaving 8 bases of the junction unmatched. CDR3 in amino acids: CASSSGTSGSMGTGELFF. CDR3 DNA sequence: TGTGCCAGCAGCTCCGGGACTAGCGGGAGCATGGGCACCGGGGAGCTGTTTTTT.

This chain links TRBV13 with TRBJ2-7; 8 nucleotides agree with TRBD1. CDR3 length equals 18 residues. The trim removed 5 bases at V and 5 bases at J, leaving 20 bases unmatched. Looked up from germline, CDR1 is PRHDT and CDR2 is FYEKMQ (reference sequence). The CDR3 coding sequence is TGTGCCAGCAGCCATCAGAACTACCGACAGGGGAAGTCCCACGAGCAGTACTTC. Encoded protein: CASSHQNYRQGKSHEQYF.

This clonotype was seen a single time. The J gene is TRBJ1-1, the V gene TRBV12-3 or TRBV12-4, with D maybe TRBD1 (5 bases). This CDR3 has 13 amino acids. V was clipped by 3 bases and J by 6 bases, with 11 bases between them. CDR3: CASSFGFRAEAFF. The CDR3 coding sequence is TGTGCCAGCAGTTTCGGGTTCAGGGCTGAAGCTTTCTTT.